This T cell receptor beta chain was recorded in a study of lymphopenia after photon versus proton radiotherapy. Study-level results: Post-nadir diversity loss with photons came from oligoclonal expansion, particularly CD8+ Temra cells. In patients who died, overall survival fell as post-nadir TCR diversity dropped more.

Assay: immunoSEQ multiplex PCR; the TCRdb copy retains only in-frame clones and omits some. There are some 30,000 clones in the sample; approximately 88% occur only once, and 45% to 50% lies in the top ten. Note on this clone: Its target is unknown.

The ends were cut back, 2 bases at V and 1 base at J, with 10 bases in the middle. The CDR3 has 15 residues. Germline CDR1 and CDR2: MNHEY and SVGAGI. This material consisted of peripheral blood, taken from a patient treated with proton-based radiotherapy. The V and J genes are TRBV6-5 and TRBJ2-3; D remains ambiguous. The clonotype was recovered from a woman in her sixties or seventies with cholangiocarcinoma. Some clones in this sample may be carry-over from other donors' samples. CDR3 DNA sequence: TGTGCCAGCAGTTACCTCGGGTCAGGCACAGATACGCAGTATTTT. This codes for CASSYLGSGTDTQYF.